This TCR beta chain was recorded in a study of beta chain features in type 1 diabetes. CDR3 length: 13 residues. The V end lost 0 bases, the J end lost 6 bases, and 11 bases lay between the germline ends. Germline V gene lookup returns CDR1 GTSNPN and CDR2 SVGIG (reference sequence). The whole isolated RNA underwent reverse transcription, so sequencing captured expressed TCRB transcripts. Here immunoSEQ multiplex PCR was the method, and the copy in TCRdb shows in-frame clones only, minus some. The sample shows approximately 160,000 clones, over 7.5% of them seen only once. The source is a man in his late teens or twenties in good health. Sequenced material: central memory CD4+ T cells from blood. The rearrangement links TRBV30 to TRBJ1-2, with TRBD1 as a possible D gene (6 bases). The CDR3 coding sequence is TGTGCCTGGAGTGTACAGGGCCCGCATGGCTACACCTTC. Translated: CAWSVQGPHGYTF.